This T cell receptor (beta chain) was sequenced in a study of CD8 T cells in ankylosing spondylitis. General study findings and limits: A motif of eight highly homologous TCR beta variants was seen as apparently characteristic of ankylosing spondylitis blood. Matched ankylosing spondylitis synovial fluid reportedly contained a significantly enriched population of disease-linked clones.

Germline CDR1 and CDR2: MNHEY and SVGEGT. The CDR3 has 15 amino acids. V shed 6 bases, J shed 2 bases, and the junction held 6 bases outside the gene matches. MiXCR was run by TCRdb on the 5' RACE reads, yielding one entry per CDR3 protein. The data contain around 890,000 distinct CDR3 sequences, approximately 12% of them seen just once; the ten biggest clones take up about 0.5%. Many counts were recorded for this clonotype. The antigen is undetermined. The V call is TRBV6-2 or TRBV6-3, the J call TRBJ2-2, with TRBD1 identical over 7 bases. The source of this sequence is a male donor with ankylosing spondylitis. Sequencing was carried out using blood, either unsorted or a sorted T cell fraction (not recorded which). The DNA of the CDR3 is TGTGCCAGCAGCCACGGGACAGTCAACACCGGGGAGCTGTTTTTT. It specifies CASSHGTVNTGELFF.